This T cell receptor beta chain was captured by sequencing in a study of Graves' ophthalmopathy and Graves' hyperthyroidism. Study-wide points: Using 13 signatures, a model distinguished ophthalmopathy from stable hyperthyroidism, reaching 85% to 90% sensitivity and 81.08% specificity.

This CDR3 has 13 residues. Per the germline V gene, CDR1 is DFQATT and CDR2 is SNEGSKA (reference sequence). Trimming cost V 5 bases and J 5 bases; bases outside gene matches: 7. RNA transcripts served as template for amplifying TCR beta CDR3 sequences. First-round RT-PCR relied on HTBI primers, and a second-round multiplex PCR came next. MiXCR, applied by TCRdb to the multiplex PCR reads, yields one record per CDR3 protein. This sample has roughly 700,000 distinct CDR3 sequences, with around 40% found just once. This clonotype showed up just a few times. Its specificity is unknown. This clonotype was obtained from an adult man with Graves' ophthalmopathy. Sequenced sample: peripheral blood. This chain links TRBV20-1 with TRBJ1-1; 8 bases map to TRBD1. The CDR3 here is CSAPQTGETEAFF. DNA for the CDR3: TGCAGTGCTCCCCAGACAGGGGAAACTGAAGCTTTCTTT.